These 3 T cell receptor beta chains were sequenced from one sample in a study of OX40 agonist ivuxolimab in advanced cancers. Only in-frame clones appear in the TCRdb table, and some are missing; sequencing was by immunoSEQ multiplex PCR. The sample has roughly 62,000 clones, 84% seen once; the top ten hold 4.6%. Sequences were derived from CD4+ or CD8+ T cells sorted from blood, sampled in a trial of the OX40 agonist ivuxolimab. These receptors all come from an adult with an advanced solid tumor such as melanoma, head and neck, liver or kidney cancer.

The chain carries TRBV25-1 and TRBJ2-1, with 7 positions matching TRBD2. The CDR3 length is 16 residues. V was pared by 5 bases and J by 0 bases, with 7 bases of the junction left unmatched. CDR1 MGHDK and CDR2 SYGVNS come from the germline V gene. The CDR3 sequence: CASSPSGTDSYNEQFF. CDR3 bases: TGTGCCAGCAGTCCCAGCGGGACTGACTCCTACAATGAGCAGTTCTTC.

The V call is TRBV5-6, the J call TRBJ2-1, with 7 bases aligning to TRBD1. Germline CDR1 is SGHDT and CDR2 is YYEEEE. V lost 5 bases, J lost 8 bases, and 4 bases stayed unmatched. The length of the CDR3 is 12 residues. CDR3 in DNA: TGTGCCAGCAGATATAGGGGGCATGAGCAGTTCTTC. Protein: CASRYRGHEQFF.

This clone was seen a handful of times. The rearrangement joins TRBV5-4 to TRBJ1-2, with 10 bases matching TRBD1. Germline V CDR1 and CDR2: SGHNT, YYREEE (reference sequence). Losses at the gene ends were 0 bases for V and 8 bases for J; bases not matched to a gene: 4. This CDR3 comprises 14 residues. CDR3 nucleotides: TGTGCCAGCAGCTTGGTGGACAGGGGGGGCGGCTACACCTTC. It translates to CASSLVDRGGGYTF.